This entry lists 9 T cell receptor beta chains sequenced from one sample in a study of beta chain features in type 1 diabetes. Notes on the study in general: Within each of all four CD4+ subsets, Type 1 diabetes patients had TCRB CDR3s that were moderately but significantly shorter.

The antigens of these receptors remain unknown. TCRB transcripts that were expressed got sequenced, as all of the isolated RNA had been reverse transcribed. Here immunoSEQ multiplex PCR was the method, and the copy in TCRdb shows in-frame clones only, minus some. The sample holds hundreds of thousands of clones, around 15% seen once. Source material: naive CD4+ T cells from blood. The receptor set was obtained from a man aged 18 to 30 with type 1 diabetes.

The J gene is TRBJ2-7, the V gene TRBV30; D not resolved. Trimming removed 4 bases at V and 3 bases at J, with 16 bases between. The V gene's germline CDR1 is GTSNPN and CDR2 SVGIG (reference sequence). This CDR3 comprises 14 residues. The CDR3 region has the DNA TGTGCCTGGACCCCGAGGTCCGCTCACTACGAGCAGTACTTC. The encoded protein is CAWTPRSAHYEQYF.

This clone has only a few counts. The V gene is TRBV4-1, the J gene TRBJ2-1; no reliable D call. This CDR3 has 16 residues. Germline values: CDR1 MGHRA, CDR2 YSYEKL. V was clipped by 1 base and J by 0 bases, with 10 bases between them. CDR3 in DNA: TGCGCCAGCAGCCAAGGTCGCTTGAGCTCCTACAATGAGCAGTTCTTC. Encoded protein: CASSQGRLSSYNEQFF.

This clone was detected a few times. Within the sample, other DNA sequences also encode this same CDR3. V usage is TRBV30 and J usage is TRBJ2-7; D possibly corresponds to TRBD2 (5 bases). The CDR3 is 12 residues long. Germline CDR1 is GTSNPN and CDR2 is SVGIG (reference sequence). Deletions cut 0 bases from V and 4 bases from J, with 7 bases between. CDR3 loop: CAWSVEGYEQYF. DNA for the CDR3: TGTGCCTGGAGTGTAGAGGGTTACGAGCAGTACTTC.

This clone was counted between two and nine times. V usage is TRBV27 and J usage is TRBJ2-6; D possibly corresponds to TRBD1 (6 bases). The CDR3 contains 18 residues. Germline V CDR1 and CDR2: MNHEY, SMNVEV (reference sequence). The V and J ends lost 5 bases and 0 bases respectively, with 17 bases between them. The CDR3 coding sequence is TGTGCCAGCAGTCAAAAGCCCCGGACAGTCTCTGGGGCCAACGTCCTGACTTTC. It codes for CASSQKPRTVSGANVLTF.

There are a few counts of this clone. This sequence joins TRBV4-1 and TRBJ2-3; no clear D. Deletions cut 3 bases from V and 3 bases from J, with 7 bases between. The CDR3 loop spans 13 amino acids. Germline V gene sequence: CDR1 MGHRA, CDR2 YSYEKL. Here the CDR3 reads CASSQHRTDTQYF. The CDR3 bases are TGCGCCAGCAGCCAGCACAGAACAGATACGCAGTATTTT.

The CDR3 loop reads CAISEETGKYTEAFF. CDR3 sequence (DNA): TGTGCCATCAGTGAAGAGACAGGGAAGTACACTGAAGCTTTCTTT. The genes are TRBV10-3 and TRBJ1-1, with 7 bases matching TRBD1. The CDR3 runs 15 residues. The germline V gene has CDR1 ENHRY and CDR2 SYGVKD. V shed 3 bases and J 3 bases; nucleotides not matched to a gene: 7.

As regards this clone: This CDR3 is also generated by other DNA sequences in the sample. The V call is TRBV6-6, the J call TRBJ2-1, with D uncertain. Germline V gene data show CDR1 as MNHNY and CDR2 as SVGAGI (reference sequence). V was clipped by 5 bases and J by 5 bases, with 4 bases between them. There are 11 residues in the CDR3. The CDR3, as DNA: TGTGCCAGCAGTCGTAACAATGAGCAGTTCTTC. Translation: CASSRNNEQFF.

As for this clone: An end of the junction does not agree with germline; a read error may underlie this. V gene TRBV7-7 combines with J gene TRBJ2-2; D is unresolved. The CDR3 is made up of 12 amino acids. The V gene's germline CDR1 is SSHAT and CDR2 FNYEAQ (reference sequence). DNA for the CDR3: TGTGCTAGCAGCCCTCGGGCCGGGGAGCTGTTTTTT. Translation gives CASSPRAGELFF.

This clone was counted between two and nine times. The DNA of the CDR3 is TGTGCCTGGAGCCCCGGGACAGGGAGCTCCTATAATTCACCCCTCCACTTT. This codes for CAWSPGTGSSYNSPLHF. V gene TRBV30 combines with J gene TRBJ1-6; TRBD1 matches at 9 bases. The V gene end was trimmed by 3 bases and the J gene end by 0 bases; junction bases not matched to a gene: 6. Germline loops: CDR1 GTSNPN, CDR2 SVGIG (reference sequence). This CDR3 has 17 amino acids. Together with reference TRBV30 and TRBJ1-6, the CDR3 gives the full variable domain: SQTIHQWPATLVQPVGSPLSLECTVEGTSNPNLYWYRQAAGRGLQLLFYSVGIGQISSEVPQNLSASRPQDRQFILSSKKLLLSDSGFYLCAWSPGTGSSYNSPLHFGNGTRLTVT.